The 16 T cell receptor beta chains below all came from one sample that was sequenced in a study of CD8+ T cells in alopecia areata. This sample's treatment: oral pan-JAK inhibitor, 5-10 mg twice daily. Extracted RNA was reverse transcribed into cDNA, the sequencing template. Clones were read by immunoSEQ multiplex PCR, and TCRdb kept only the in-frame ones, dropping some. Here the sample spans under 150,000 clones, 82% being singletons. The source was CD8+ T cells sorted from blood, collected at week 4, from a patient treated with tofacitinib. All receptors come from a human donor with alopecia areata.

The chain combines TRBV29-1 with TRBJ1-1, with D possibly matching TRBD1 (5 bases). The V gene lost 3 bases and the J gene lost 12 bases, with 17 bases spanning the gap. This CDR3 has 12 residues. CDR1 and CDR2 from the germline V gene are SQVTM and ANQGSEA. The CDR3 region has the DNA TGCAGCGTTGAGGGACCGCCAGGGTCCTCTTTCTTT. Protein sequence: CSVEGPPGSSFF.

The chain employs TRBV5-1 and TRBJ1-2; TRBD1 might be the D (5 bases). Germline loops: CDR1 SGHRS, CDR2 YFSETQ. V lost 0 bases, J lost 8 bases, and 14 bases lay in between. The CDR3 has 14 residues. The CDR3 coding sequence is TGCGCCAGCAGCTTGGTGGGGGTTATAGGAGGCTACACCTTC. Amino acid sequence: CASSLVGVIGGYTF.

The DNA of the CDR3 is TGTGCCAGTATCCCGAGAGGGTCGAACACTGAAGCTTTCTTT. Protein product: CASIPRGSNTEAFF. The chain couples TRBV19 to TRBJ1-1; no clear D gene. The V end was cut by 7 bases, the J end by 1 base, with 13 bases between. In germline, CDR1 is LNHDA, CDR2 SQIVND (reference sequence). The length of the CDR3 is 14 residues.

V usage is TRBV29-1 and J usage is TRBJ2-1; 9 bases line up with TRBD1. The CDR3 consists of 18 residues. The V gene's germline CDR1 is SQVTM and CDR2 ANQGSEA. V dropped 2 bases and J dropped 4; count of bases not matched to a gene: 15. This CDR3 reads CSVEWAGGQGKWYNEQFF. The CDR3 DNA sequence: TGCAGCGTTGAATGGGCAGGGGGACAGGGCAAGTGGTACAATGAGCAGTTCTTC.

The V gene is TRBV4-1, the J gene TRBJ1-5; D may be TRBD1 (5 bases). Germline CDR1 is MGHRA and CDR2 is YSYEKL. The CDR3 runs to 16 residues. Trimming took 1 base from V and 5 from J, leaving 15 bases between them. The DNA for the CDR3 is TGCGCCAGCAGCCAAGTAGGTATGGGGCTGGATCAGCCCCAGCATTTT. This codes for CASSQVGMGLDQPQHF.

For this clone: Germline is not matched at one junction end, which may reflect a read error. This chain connects TRBV20-1 to TRBJ2-5; D is unresolved. This CDR3 region has 9 residues. Looked up from germline, CDR1 is DFQATT and CDR2 is SNEGSKA (reference sequence). The CDR3 DNA sequence: TGCAGTGCTAGGGACCCGTGGAACTTC. It codes for CSARDPWNF.

The chain recombines TRBV28 with TRBJ2-7; no clear D gene. Germline lookup yields CDR1 MDHEN and CDR2 SYDVKM. The CDR3 spans 13 residues. Trimming took 7 bases from V and 3 from J, leaving 13 bases between them. The CDR3 bases are TGTGCCAGCAAATCGGCCCGGAACTACGAGCAGTACTTC. Protein: CASKSARNYEQYF. Drawing the rest from reference TRBV28 and TRBJ2-7, the complete variable domain is DVKVTQSSRYLVKRTGEKVFLECVQDMDHENMFWYRQDPGLGLRLIYFSYDVKMKEKGDIPEGYSVSREKKERFSLILESASTNQTSMYLCASKSARNYEQYFGPGTRLTVT.

The chain carries TRBV27 and TRBJ2-5, with a tentative D call TRBD2 (6 bases). V was pared by 6 bases and J by 5 bases, with 22 bases between. CDR1 is MNHEY, CDR2 SMNVEV, per germline (reference sequence). CDR3 length: 16 residues. The CDR3 bases are TGTGCCAGCAGCCCCCGGGGGTATGAGGGTGGGGAGACCCAGTACTTC. It yields the protein CASSPRGYEGGETQYF.

The chain carries TRBV6-5 and TRBJ1-5; D may be TRBD1 (5 bases). V gave up 5 bases and J gave up 4 bases, with 9 bases separating them. CDR1 MNHEY and CDR2 SVGAGI come from the germline V gene. CDR3 size: 13 residues. The CDR3: CASSPGTNQPQHF. The CDR3 DNA reads as TGTGCCAGCAGTCCCGGGACTAATCAGCCCCAGCATTTT.

The chain uses TRBV10-2 and TRBJ2-1; D is perhaps TRBD2 (7 bases). V shed 11 bases and J shed 1 base, with 24 bases lying between them. Germline loops: CDR1 WSHSY, CDR2 SAAADI. CDR3 length: 17 residues. The CDR3 coding sequence is TGCGCCGTAGGGGGGGGTCGGGTCTCGAAATCCTACAATGAGCAGTTCTTC. This translates into CAVGGGRVSKSYNEQFF.

V usage is TRBV6-5 and J usage is TRBJ2-7, with TRBD1 identical over 9 bases. Germline V CDR1 and CDR2: MNHEY, SVGAGI. V shed 2 bases and J 4 bases; nucleotides not matched to a gene: 3. There are 14 residues in the CDR3. The CDR3, as DNA: TGTGCCAGCAGTTACGGGACAGGGTTTTACGAGCAGTACTTC. It translates to CASSYGTGFYEQYF.

This clone has a handful of counts. The chain couples TRBV19 to TRBJ1-1, with D hard to call. Germline V CDR1 and CDR2: LNHDA, SQIVND (reference sequence). CDR3 length: 14 amino acids. Trimming removed 6 bases from V and 4 bases from J, with 15 bases in between. The CDR3 spells CASRKVPSLTEAFF. CDR3 nucleotide sequence: TGTGCCAGTAGGAAGGTCCCGTCCCTCACTGAAGCTTTCTTT.

J is TRBJ1-5 and V is TRBV27; D gene uncertain. This CDR3 is built from 14 residues. V gave up 2 bases and J gave up 7 bases, with 12 bases separating them. Per the germline V gene, CDR1 is MNHEY and CDR2 is SMNVEV (reference sequence). The CDR3 is CASSLAGSGQPQHF. In DNA, the CDR3 is TGTGCCAGCAGTTTAGCGGGTAGTGGACAGCCCCAGCATTTT.

This clone came up once. The rearrangement joins TRBV25-1 to TRBJ2-2, with D uncertain. CDR3 size: 13 residues. The V end lost 4 bases, the J end lost 3 bases, and 6 bases lay between the germline ends. From germline, CDR1 is MGHDK and CDR2 SYGVNS. This chain's CDR3 is CASSVPYTGELFF. The DNA of the CDR3 is TGTGCCAGCAGTGTCCCTTACACCGGGGAGCTGTTTTTT.

V is TRBV10-1 and J is TRBJ2-1; D not certain. V lost 4 bases, J lost 6 bases, and 4 bases lay in between. This CDR3 contains 11 residues. CDR1 and CDR2 from the germline V gene are WNHNN and SYGVQD (reference sequence). The CDR3 DNA follows: TGCGCCAGCAGTGTGCTCAATGAGCAGTTCTTC. Translated: CASSVLNEQFF.

This chain joins TRBV10-3 and TRBJ1-2, with 10 bases that match TRBD1. The CDR3 has 13 amino acids. V gave up 6 bases and J gave up 6 bases; unmatched junction bases: 4. From germline, CDR1 is ENHRY and CDR2 SYGVKD. The CDR3 region is CAISGTGDDGYTF. CDR3 in DNA: TGTGCCATCAGCGGGACAGGGGACGATGGCTACACCTTC.